Given below is one TCR beta chain in context. Enrolled through a virtual design, the participants were between roughly 18 and 100 years of age and came from about two dozen US areas. The data are from a study of blood T cell repertoires in COVID-19. In the original processing: From reference gene primer amplification, estimates of nucleated cell counts were derived. Assay: immunoSEQ multiplex PCR; the TCRdb copy retains only in-frame clones and omits some. The DNA was the basis for D and trimming; V, J and clone size are from that table. Altogether approximately 250,000 clones are present, about 91% being singletons, with the ten largest covering around 2.8%. This clonotype was obtained from a man aged 40-55 years who had been exposed to COVID-19. The sequenced sample was PBMCs or T cells enriched from blood (not recorded which).

The CDR3 DNA sequence: TGTGCCAGCAGTGAAACCCCAGGTAGCGGGAGTATCACCGGGGAGCTGTTTTTT. This translates into CASSETPGSGSITGELFF. This chain links TRBV2 with TRBJ2-2; 9 bases match TRBD2. Unmatched junction bases numbered 11, after V lost 2 bases and J lost 4 bases. This CDR3 is 18 amino acids long. Germline V lookup: CDR1 SNHLY, CDR2 FYNNEI. Full variable domain (remainder filled in from reference TRBV2 and TRBJ2-2): EPEVTQTPSHQVTQMGQEVILRCVPISNHLYFYWYRQILGQKVEFLVSFYNNEISEKSEIFDDQFSVERPDGSNFTLKIRSTKLEDSAMYFCASSETPGSGSITGELFFGEGSRLTVL.